This passage covers 8 T cell receptor beta chains from one sample sequenced in a study of HIV-infected patients and healthy controls. Alpha and beta constant-region primers primed reverse transcription of 400 to 650 ng RNA. Each of the alpha and beta chains got its own library through chain-specific third strand synthesis with indices. TCRdb analysed the 5' RACE reads with MiXCR anew, one entry per CDR3 protein. The sample records about 6,600 distinct CDR3 sequences, around 9% being singletons. Follow-up blood was drawn about 14 weeks, roughly three months, after antiretroviral therapy began. Whole blood was used without fractionation, so all unsorted peripheral T cells were included. This material consisted of blood, taken during antiretroviral therapy. The source is an adult with HIV infection.

This clonotype was seen repeatedly, ten times or more. This chain connects TRBV6-6 to TRBJ1-5, with D perhaps TRBD1 (5 bases). The CDR3 has 20 amino acids. In germline, CDR1 is MNHNY, CDR2 SVGAGI (reference sequence). V was trimmed by 7 bases and J by 1 base, leaving 29 bases between them. The CDR3 protein is CASTKARGAHIKGSNQPQHF. In DNA, the CDR3 is TGTGCCAGCACCAAAGCCAGAGGGGCACATATTAAGGGGAGCAATCAGCCCCAGCATTTT.

In this sample, this clonotype is medium-sized (0.01 to 0.1%). This chain uses TRBV19 with TRBJ2-1; D call uncertain. V was clipped by 5 bases and J by 4 bases, with 9 bases between them. CDR1 and CDR2 (germline): LNHDA, SQIVND (reference sequence). This CDR3 spans 13 amino acids. The CDR3 DNA reads TGTGCCAGTAGTGCGGACGGGTACAATGAGCAGTTCTTC. It codes for CASSADGYNEQFF.

This clonotype is categorized as medium-sized. The chain carries TRBV7-2 and TRBJ2-7; maybe TRBD1 (6 bases). Trimming took 2 bases from V and 4 from J, leaving 24 bases between them. This CDR3 region has 18 residues. Germline V gene sequence: CDR1 SGHTA, CDR2 FQGNSA. The CDR3 here is CASSLIVNRVDRKYEQYF. The CDR3 DNA is TGTGCCAGCAGCTTAATCGTAAACAGGGTAGATAGAAAATACGAGCAGTACTTC.

This clonotype is medium-sized (0.01 to 0.1%) within its sample. This chain links TRBV5-4 with TRBJ1-5, with D maybe TRBD1 (5 bases). Per germline, CDR1 SGHNT and CDR2 YYREEE (reference sequence). This CDR3 has 14 amino acids. With 3 bases removed from V and 5 bases from J, the gap between germline ends came to 12 bases. The CDR3 region is CASSWDGGYQPQHF. The CDR3 DNA follows: TGTGCCAGCAGCTGGGACGGTGGGTATCAGCCCCAGCATTTT.

This clonotype was found many times. This chain links TRBV12-3 or TRBV12-4 with TRBJ1-2; perhaps TRBD1 as D (6 bases). The CDR3 contains 11 residues. The germline V and J ends were trimmed by 8 bases and 7 bases, with 11 bases remaining between them. DNA for the CDR3: TGTGCCAGCTCTAAAGGGGGTGGCTACACCTTC. Protein sequence: CASSKGGGYTF.

This clonotype was observed at least ten times. This rearrangement joins TRBV28 to TRBJ1-1, with D hard to call. Germline loops: CDR1 MDHEN, CDR2 SYDVKM. V lost 4 bases, J lost 0 bases, and 12 bases lay in between. This CDR3 comprises 15 residues. The CDR3 sequence is CASSWGQDLNTEAFF. CDR3 sequence (DNA): TGTGCCAGCAGTTGGGGTCAGGACTTGAACACTGAAGCTTTCTTT.

This clonotype was recorded many times. The chain carries TRBV28 and TRBJ1-2; D uncertain. Trimming cost V 6 bases and J 3 bases, with 11 bases left between them. This CDR3 region has 13 residues. The germline V gene encodes CDR1 MDHEN and CDR2 SYDVKM. For the CDR3, the DNA is TGTGCCAGCAGGGGTTCAGGATACTATGGCTACACCTTC. Translating it yields CASRGSGYYGYTF.

This clonotype was recorded at least ten times. The rearrangement links TRBV7-8 to TRBJ1-2, with D perhaps TRBD1 (5 bases). The CDR3 is 13 amino acids. V was trimmed by 7 bases and J by 7 bases, leaving 16 bases between them. Germline V gene data show CDR1 as SGHVS and CDR2 as FQNEAQ. CDR3: CASIGGGSVGYTF. Here the CDR3 DNA reads TGTGCCAGCATTGGGGGGGGATCAGTTGGCTACACCTTC.